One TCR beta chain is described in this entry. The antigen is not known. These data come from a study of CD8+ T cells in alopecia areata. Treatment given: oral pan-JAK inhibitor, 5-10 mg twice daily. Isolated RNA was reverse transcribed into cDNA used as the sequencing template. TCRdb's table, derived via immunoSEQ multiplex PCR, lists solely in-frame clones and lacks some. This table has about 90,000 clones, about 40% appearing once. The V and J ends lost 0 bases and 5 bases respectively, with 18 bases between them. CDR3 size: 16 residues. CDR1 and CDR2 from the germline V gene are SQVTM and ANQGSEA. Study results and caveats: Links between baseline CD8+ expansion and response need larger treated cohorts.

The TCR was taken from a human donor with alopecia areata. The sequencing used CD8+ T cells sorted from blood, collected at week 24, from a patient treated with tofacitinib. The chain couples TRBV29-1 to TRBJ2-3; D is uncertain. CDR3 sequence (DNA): TGCAGCGTTGAAGATCCTCAGGTCAGGTATGGAGATACGCAGTATTTT. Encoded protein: CSVEDPQVRYGDTQYF.